A single sample gave rise to the 14 T cell receptor beta chains below, sequenced in a study of post-analysis software for immune sequencing data. Broader study findings: Patients used five TRBV segments, including TRBV5-6, TRBV5-1 and TRBV20-1, more often than controls.

Their antigens are not known. Prepared TCR beta cDNA libraries contained unique molecular identifiers. TCRdb passed the PCR reads through MiXCR, listing each CDR3 protein once. The data contain 450,000 to 650,000 distinct CDR3 sequences, about 40% of them singletons. Sample: blood. These receptors all come from a girl aged 5-17 years with multiple sclerosis.

The chain joins TRBV4-1 to TRBJ2-3; no firm D call. Germline CDR1 and CDR2: MGHRA and YSYEKL. V was pared by 0 bases and J by 4 bases, with 8 bases between. The CDR3 runs to 14 residues. The CDR3 here is CASSQDLAPDTQYF. The CDR3, as DNA: TGCGCCAGCAGCCAAGATTTGGCCCCAGATACGCAGTATTTT.

The CDR3 DNA sequence: TGCGCCAGCAGCCCGATTCCCGGGACAGGGGGCAATGAGCAGTTCTTC. This translates into CASSPIPGTGGNEQFF. The genes are TRBV4-1 and TRBJ2-1; 11 nucleotides agree with TRBD1. With 4 bases clipped from V and 6 bases from J, the junction kept 8 bases outside the gene matches. The V gene's germline CDR1 is MGHRA and CDR2 YSYEKL. This CDR3 contains 16 residues.

This chain links TRBV20-1 with TRBJ2-1, with 7 bases lining up with TRBD2. This CDR3 is built from 14 residues. Per germline, CDR1 DFQATT and CDR2 SNEGSKA (reference sequence). Trimming took 5 bases from V and 5 from J; bases not matched to a gene: 9. CDR3 bases: TGCAGTGCTCCCCGAGCGGGAACGGACAATGAGCAGTTCTTC. Translating it yields CSAPRAGTDNEQFF.

The chain combines TRBV20-1 with TRBJ1-2; 10 bases fit TRBD1. Germline CDR1 is DFQATT and CDR2 is SNEGSKA (reference sequence). This CDR3 is 15 amino acids long. With 5 bases clipped from V and 8 bases from J, the junction kept 14 bases outside the gene matches. The CDR3 is CSAERPRDRGWGYTF. The CDR3 DNA is TGCAGTGCTGAAAGGCCCCGGGACAGGGGTTGGGGCTACACCTTC.

This clonotype was seen a few times. The V gene is TRBV7-2, the J gene TRBJ2-1; D unclear. The CDR3 has 18 amino acids. The V and J ends lost 2 bases and 0 bases respectively, with 17 bases between them. Germline V gives CDR1 SGHTA, CDR2 FQGNSA. CDR3 sequence (DNA): TGTGCCAGCAGCTTATCCCCTCCAGGACGCTCCTCCTACAATGAGCAGTTCTTC. Its protein product is CASSLSPPGRSSYNEQFF.

This clonotype was seen only a few times. V is TRBV7-2 and J is TRBJ2-5; no definite D call. CDR1 and CDR2 from the germline V gene are SGHTA and FQGNSA. This CDR3 has 13 residues. V lost 3 bases and J 5 bases, leaving 10 bases between the germline ends. The CDR3 coding sequence is TGTGCCAGCAGCTTCAGTAGCAGCGAGACCCAGTACTTC. Protein product: CASSFSSSETQYF.

This rearrangement joins TRBV6-5 to TRBJ1-2; D might be TRBD1 (5 bases). In germline, CDR1 is MNHEY, CDR2 SVGAGI. Trimming left V 3 bases short and J 2 bases short, with 19 bases between. The CDR3 covers 17 residues. The CDR3 sequence: CASSYQDTSSVNYGYTF. DNA of the CDR3: TGTGCCAGCAGTTATCAGGACACATCAAGCGTCAACTATGGCTACACCTTC.

This chain uses TRBV28 with TRBJ2-2, with D possibly being TRBD1 (7 bases). Germline loops: CDR1 MDHEN, CDR2 SYDVKM. This CDR3 comprises 15 residues. The V and J ends lost 2 bases and 4 bases respectively, with 11 bases between them. CDR3 loop: CASSLQGGRTGELFF. The DNA of the CDR3 is TGTGCCAGCAGTTTACAGGGGGGACGCACCGGGGAGCTGTTTTTT.

The sample holds a few counts of this clonotype. The chain combines TRBV12-3 or TRBV12-4 with TRBJ2-1; 7 positions match TRBD1. The J segment lost 5 bases and the V segment lost 6 bases, leaving 10 bases of the junction unmatched. The CDR3 loop spans 15 amino acids. The CDR3 protein is CASRRQGVWNNEQFF. In nucleotides, the CDR3 is TGTGCCAGCAGGAGACAGGGTGTATGGAACAATGAGCAGTTCTTC.

There are a few counts of this clonotype. This chain uses TRBV7-9 with TRBJ2-3, with 7 bases lining up with TRBD1. V was pared by 3 bases and J by 3 bases, with 6 bases of the junction left unmatched. CDR3 length: 15 residues. The V gene's germline CDR1 is SEHNR and CDR2 FQNEAQ (reference sequence). The chain's CDR3 is CASSFGARGTDTQYF. The DNA of the CDR3 is TGTGCCAGCAGCTTCGGGGCCAGGGGGACAGATACGCAGTATTTT.

In the case of this clonotype: At one of its ends the junction is not consistent with the germline gene, which may arise from a read error. The V call is TRBV5-1, the J call TRBJ2-1; D not certain. The CDR3 contains 16 residues. Germline CDR1 is SGHRS and CDR2 is YFSETQ. The CDR3 is CANSLEPASSYNEQFF. CDR3 sequence (DNA): TGCGCCAACAGCTTGGAGCCAGCTAGCTCCTACAATGAGCAGTTCTTC.

This clonotype has more than one count but fewer than ten. The rearrangement links TRBV7-9 to TRBJ2-1, with D maybe TRBD2 (6 bases). V was shortened by 5 bases and J by 5 bases, with 22 bases between the two germline ends. Germline loops: CDR1 SEHNR, CDR2 FQNEAQ (reference sequence). The CDR3 loop spans 17 amino acids. Here the CDR3 DNA reads TGTGCCAGCAGCCCACGGCTCCGGGAGCCTAAACACAATGAGCAGTTCTTC. Its protein is CASSPRLREPKHNEQFF.

The chain couples TRBV23-1 to TRBJ1-4, with 9 bases that match TRBD1. TRBV23-1 is classed as an ORF, of uncertain function. The CDR3 has 16 amino acids. The J segment lost 5 bases and the V segment lost 0 bases, leaving 4 bases of the junction unmatched. Written as DNA, the CDR3 is TGCGCCAGCAGTCAATCGGCGGACAGGGGAAATGAAAAACTGTTTTTT. Translated, it gives CASSQSADRGNEKLFF.

This sequence joins TRBV12-3 or TRBV12-4 and TRBJ2-7, with D tentatively TRBD1 (6 bases). The CDR3 spans 14 residues. Trimming left V 5 bases short and J 0 bases short, with 11 bases between. This CDR3 is CASSTGLGSYEQYF. The CDR3 nucleotides are TGTGCCAGCAGTACAGGGCTGGGCTCCTACGAGCAGTACTTC.